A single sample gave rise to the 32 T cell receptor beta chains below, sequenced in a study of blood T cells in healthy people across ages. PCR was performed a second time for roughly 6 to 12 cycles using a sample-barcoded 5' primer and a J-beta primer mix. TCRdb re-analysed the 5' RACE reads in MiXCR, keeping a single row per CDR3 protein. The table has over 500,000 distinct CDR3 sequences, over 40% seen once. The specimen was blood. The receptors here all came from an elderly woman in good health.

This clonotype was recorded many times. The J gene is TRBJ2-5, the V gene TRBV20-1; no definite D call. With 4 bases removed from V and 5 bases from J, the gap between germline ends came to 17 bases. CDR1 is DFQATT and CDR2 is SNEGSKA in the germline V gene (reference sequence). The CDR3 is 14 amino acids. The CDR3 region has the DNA TGCAGTGCTATTCCCTCTACTTCCAAGGAGACCCAGTACTTC. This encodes CSAIPSTSKETQYF.

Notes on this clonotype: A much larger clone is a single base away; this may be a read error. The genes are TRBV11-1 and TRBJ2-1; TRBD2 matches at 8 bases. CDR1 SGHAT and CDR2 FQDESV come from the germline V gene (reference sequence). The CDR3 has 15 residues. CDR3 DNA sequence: TGTGCCAGCAGCTTAGCAGCGGGAGCGTACAGTGAGCAGTTCTTC. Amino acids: CASSLAAGAYSEQFF.

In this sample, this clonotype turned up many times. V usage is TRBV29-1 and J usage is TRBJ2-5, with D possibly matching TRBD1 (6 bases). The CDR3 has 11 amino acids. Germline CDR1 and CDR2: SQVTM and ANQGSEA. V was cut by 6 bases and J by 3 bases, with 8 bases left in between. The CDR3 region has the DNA TGCAGCGTCCAGGGGAAAGAGACCCAGTACTTC. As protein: CSVQGKETQYF.

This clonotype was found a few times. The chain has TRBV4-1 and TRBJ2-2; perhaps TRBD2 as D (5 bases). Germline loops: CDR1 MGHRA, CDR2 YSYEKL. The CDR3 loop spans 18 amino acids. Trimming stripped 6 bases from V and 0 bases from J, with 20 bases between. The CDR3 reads CASSSSGKGSSNTGELFF. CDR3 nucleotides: TGCGCCAGCAGTTCCTCGGGGAAGGGCAGCTCGAACACCGGGGAGCTGTTTTTT.

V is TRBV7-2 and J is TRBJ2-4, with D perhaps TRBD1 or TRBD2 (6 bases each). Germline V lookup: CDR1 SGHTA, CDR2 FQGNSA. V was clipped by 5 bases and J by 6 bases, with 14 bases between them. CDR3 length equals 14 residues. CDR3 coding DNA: TGTGCCAGCAGCAGGCGGGACACACCAAACATTCAGTACTTC. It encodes CASSRRDTPNIQYF.

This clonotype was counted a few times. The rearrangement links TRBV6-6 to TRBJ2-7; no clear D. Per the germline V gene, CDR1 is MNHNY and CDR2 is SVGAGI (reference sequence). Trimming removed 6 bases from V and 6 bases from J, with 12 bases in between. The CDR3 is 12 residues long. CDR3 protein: CASSQPPGEQYF. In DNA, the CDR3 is TGTGCCAGCAGCCAACCCCCAGGCGAGCAGTACTTC.

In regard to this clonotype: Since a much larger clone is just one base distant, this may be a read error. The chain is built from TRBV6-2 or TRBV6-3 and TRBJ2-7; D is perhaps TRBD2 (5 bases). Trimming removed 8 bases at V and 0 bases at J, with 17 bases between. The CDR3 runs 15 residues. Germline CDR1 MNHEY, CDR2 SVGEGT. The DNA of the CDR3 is TGTGCCAGCCGGAGAAGGAACAGCGGCTCCTACGAGCAGTACTTC. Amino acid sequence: CASRRRNSGSYEQYF.

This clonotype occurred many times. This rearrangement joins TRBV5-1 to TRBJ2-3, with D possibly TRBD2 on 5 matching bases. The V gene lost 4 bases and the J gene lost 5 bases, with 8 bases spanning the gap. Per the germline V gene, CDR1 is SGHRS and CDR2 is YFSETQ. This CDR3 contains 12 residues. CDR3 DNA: TGCGCCAGCAGCGAGAGCGGAGATACGCAGTATTTT. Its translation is CASSESGDTQYF.

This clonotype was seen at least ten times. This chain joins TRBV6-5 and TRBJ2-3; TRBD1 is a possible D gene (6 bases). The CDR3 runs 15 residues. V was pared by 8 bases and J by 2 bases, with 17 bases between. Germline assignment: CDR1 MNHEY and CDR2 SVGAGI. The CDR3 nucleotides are TGTGCCAGCTTTCCTCTCAGGGGTGCCACAGATACGCAGTATTTT. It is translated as CASFPLRGATDTQYF.

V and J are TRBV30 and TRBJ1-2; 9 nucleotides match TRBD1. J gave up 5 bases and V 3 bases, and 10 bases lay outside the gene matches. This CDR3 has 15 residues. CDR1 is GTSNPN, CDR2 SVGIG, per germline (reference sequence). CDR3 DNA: TGTGCCTGGAGGAGGACAGGGGAGTTTAAGTATGGCTACACCTTC. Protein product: CAWRRTGEFKYGYTF.

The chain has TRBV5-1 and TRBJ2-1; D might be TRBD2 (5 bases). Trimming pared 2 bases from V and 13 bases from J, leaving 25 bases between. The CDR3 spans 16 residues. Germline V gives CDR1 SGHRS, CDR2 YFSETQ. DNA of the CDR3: TGCGCCAGCAGCTTCGGTTGGGCCGGGGTCTACAGTGAACAGTTCTTC. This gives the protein CASSFGWAGVYSEQFF.

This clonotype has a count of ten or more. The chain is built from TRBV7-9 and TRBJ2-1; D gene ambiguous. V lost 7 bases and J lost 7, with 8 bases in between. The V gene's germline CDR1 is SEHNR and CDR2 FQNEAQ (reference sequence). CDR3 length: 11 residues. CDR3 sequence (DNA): TGTGCCAGCACTTCAGGAAATGAGCAGTTCTTC. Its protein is CASTSGNEQFF. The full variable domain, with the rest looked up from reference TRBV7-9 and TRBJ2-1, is DTGVSQNPRHKITKRGQNVTFRCDPISEHNRLYWYRQTLGQGPEFLTYFQNEAQLEKSRLLSDRFSAERPKGSFSTLEIQRTEQGDSAMYLCASTSGNEQFFGPGTRLTVL.

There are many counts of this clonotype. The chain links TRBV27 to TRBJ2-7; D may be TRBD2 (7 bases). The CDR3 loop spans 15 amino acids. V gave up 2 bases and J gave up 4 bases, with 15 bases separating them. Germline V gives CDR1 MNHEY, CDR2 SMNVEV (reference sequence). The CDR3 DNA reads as TGTGCCAGCAGTTTAAGGGGGGGGAACCTATACGAGCAGTACTTC. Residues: CASSLRGGNLYEQYF.

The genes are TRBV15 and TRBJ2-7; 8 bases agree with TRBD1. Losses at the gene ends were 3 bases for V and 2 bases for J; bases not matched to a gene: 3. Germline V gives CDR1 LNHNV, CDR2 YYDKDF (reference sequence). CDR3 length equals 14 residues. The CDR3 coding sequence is TGTGCCACCAGCAGTGGGACAGGTCCCTACGAGCAGTACTTC. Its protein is CATSSGTGPYEQYF.

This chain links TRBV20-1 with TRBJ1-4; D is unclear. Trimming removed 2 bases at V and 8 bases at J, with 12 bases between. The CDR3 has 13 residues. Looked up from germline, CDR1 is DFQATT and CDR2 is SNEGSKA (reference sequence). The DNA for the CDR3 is TGCAGTGCTAGACCGAACGGGAAGGAAAAACTGTTTTTT. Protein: CSARPNGKEKLFF.

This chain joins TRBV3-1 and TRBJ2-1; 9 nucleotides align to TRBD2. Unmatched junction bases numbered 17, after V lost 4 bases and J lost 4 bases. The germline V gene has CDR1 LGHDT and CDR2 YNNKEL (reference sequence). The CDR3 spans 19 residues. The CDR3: CASSPPWAGGPLSYNEQFF. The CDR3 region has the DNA TGTGCCAGCAGCCCCCCTTGGGCGGGAGGGCCTTTATCGTACAATGAGCAGTTCTTC.

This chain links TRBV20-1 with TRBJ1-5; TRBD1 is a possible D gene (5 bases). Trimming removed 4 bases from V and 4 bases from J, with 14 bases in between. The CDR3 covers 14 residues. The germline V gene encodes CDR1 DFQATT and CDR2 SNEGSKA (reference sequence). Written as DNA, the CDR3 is TGCAGTGCTACCCCTATCTCAGGGAATCAGCCCCAGCATTTT. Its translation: CSATPISGNQPQHF.

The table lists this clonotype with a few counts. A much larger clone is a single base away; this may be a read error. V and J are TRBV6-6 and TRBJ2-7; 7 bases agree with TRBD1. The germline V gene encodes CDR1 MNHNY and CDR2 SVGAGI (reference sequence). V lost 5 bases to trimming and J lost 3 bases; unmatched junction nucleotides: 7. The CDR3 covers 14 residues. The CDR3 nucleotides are TGTGCCAGCAGTGACAGGGAACAAGGCTACGAGCAGTACTTC. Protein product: CASSDREQGYEQYF.

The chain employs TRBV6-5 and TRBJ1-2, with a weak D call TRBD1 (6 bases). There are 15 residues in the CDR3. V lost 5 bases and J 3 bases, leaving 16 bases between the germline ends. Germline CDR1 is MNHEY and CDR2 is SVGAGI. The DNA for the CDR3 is TGTGCCAGCAGTACAACCCCGGGGGCACACTATGGCTACACCTTC. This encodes CASSTTPGAHYGYTF.

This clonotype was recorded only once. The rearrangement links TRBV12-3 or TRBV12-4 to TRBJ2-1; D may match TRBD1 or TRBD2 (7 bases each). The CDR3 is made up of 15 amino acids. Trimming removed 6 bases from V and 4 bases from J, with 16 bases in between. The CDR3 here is CASRPDREGYNEQFF. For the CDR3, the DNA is TGTGCCAGCAGACCTGACAGGGAGGGGTACAATGAGCAGTTCTTC.

CDR3 amino acids: CATRYPNRRSGRASYEQYF. The CDR3 DNA sequence: TGTGCCACCCGATACCCGAACCGACGAAGCGGGAGGGCCTCCTACGAGCAGTACTTC. This chain joins TRBV21-1 and TRBJ2-5; the D segment call TRBD2 is taken from the table without a DNA check. Gene TRBJ2-7 matches the end of the DNA better, so the J call may be wrong. TRBV21-1 constitutes a pseudogene. This CDR3 contains 19 residues.

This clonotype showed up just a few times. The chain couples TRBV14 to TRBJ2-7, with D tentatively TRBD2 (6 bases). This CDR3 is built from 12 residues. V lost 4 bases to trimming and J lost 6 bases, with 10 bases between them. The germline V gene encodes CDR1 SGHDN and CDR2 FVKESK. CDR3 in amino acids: CASSLTRSEQYF. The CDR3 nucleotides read TGTGCCAGCAGCCTGACTAGATCCGAGCAGTACTTC.

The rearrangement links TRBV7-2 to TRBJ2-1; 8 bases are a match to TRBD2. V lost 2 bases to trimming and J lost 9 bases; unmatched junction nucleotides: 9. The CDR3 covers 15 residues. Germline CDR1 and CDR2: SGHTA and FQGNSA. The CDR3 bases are TGTGCCAGCAGCTTAAGACCAGCGGGAGTCGGTGAGCAGTTCTTC. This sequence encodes CASSLRPAGVGEQFF.

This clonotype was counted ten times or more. In DNA, the CDR3 is TGCAGCGTGTCGAGAGGATTCGGCACAGATACGCAGTATTTT. Translated: CSVSRGFGTDTQYF. The chain recombines TRBV29-1 with TRBJ2-3; D not certain. The CDR3 has 14 residues. CDR1 is SQVTM, CDR2 ANQGSEA, per germline. V was pared by 6 bases and J by 1 base, with 14 bases between.

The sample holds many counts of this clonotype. CDR3 region: CASSDGLAMQETQYF. The CDR3 DNA follows: TGTGCCAGCAGTGACGGACTAGCTATGCAAGAGACCCAGTACTTC. The rearrangement uses TRBV12-3 or TRBV12-4 and TRBJ2-5; the match to TRBD2 covers 8 bases. V lost 5 bases and J lost 2; bases outside the gene matches: 7. This CDR3 comprises 15 residues.

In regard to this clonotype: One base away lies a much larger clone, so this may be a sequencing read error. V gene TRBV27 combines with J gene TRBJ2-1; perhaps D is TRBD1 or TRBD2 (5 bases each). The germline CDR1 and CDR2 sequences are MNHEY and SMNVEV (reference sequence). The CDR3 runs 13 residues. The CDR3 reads CANSLSSGTRQFF. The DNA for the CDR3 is TGTGCCAACAGTTTATCTTCCGGGACCAGGCAGTTCTTC.

The CDR3 DNA reads TGTGCCAGCAAGTCTGACAGGGGGTCCTTAAATGAGCAGTTCTTC. This encodes CASKSDRGSLNEQFF. The chain is built from TRBV2 and TRBJ2-1; 9 bases map to TRBD1. The CDR3 is 15 residues long. CDR1 is SNHLY, CDR2 FYNNEI, per germline. After removal of 7 bases from V and 7 bases from J, the junction contained 11 bases not matched to a gene.

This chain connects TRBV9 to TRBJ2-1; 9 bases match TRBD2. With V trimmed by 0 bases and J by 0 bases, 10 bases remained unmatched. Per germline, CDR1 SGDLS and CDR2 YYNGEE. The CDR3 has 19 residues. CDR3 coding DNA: TGTGCCAGCAGCGTAGGGAGGACTAGCGAAAAGAGCTCCTACAATGAGCAGTTCTTC. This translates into CASSVGRTSEKSSYNEQFF.

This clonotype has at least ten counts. The CDR3 nucleotides are TGTGCCAGCAGGCAGGGGCTAGCGGGGTACAATGAGCAGTTCTTC. Its protein is CASRQGLAGYNEQFF. The rearrangement links TRBV7-3 to TRBJ2-1, with 9 bases matching TRBD2. Germline assignment: CDR1 SGHTA and CDR2 FQGTGA. V shed 6 bases, J shed 4 bases, and the junction held 7 bases outside the gene matches. This CDR3 has 15 amino acids.

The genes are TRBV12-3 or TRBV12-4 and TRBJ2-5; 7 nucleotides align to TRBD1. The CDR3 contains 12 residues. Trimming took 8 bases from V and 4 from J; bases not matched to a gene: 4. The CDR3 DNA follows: TGTGCCAGCGCGACAGGGTCAGAGACCCAGTACTTC. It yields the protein CASATGSETQYF.

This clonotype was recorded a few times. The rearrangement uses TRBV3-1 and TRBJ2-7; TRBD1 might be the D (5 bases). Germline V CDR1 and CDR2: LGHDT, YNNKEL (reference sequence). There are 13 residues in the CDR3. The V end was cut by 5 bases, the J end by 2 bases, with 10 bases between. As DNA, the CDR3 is TGTGCCAGCAGCTGGACACTGACCTACGAGCAGTACTTC. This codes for CASSWTLTYEQYF.

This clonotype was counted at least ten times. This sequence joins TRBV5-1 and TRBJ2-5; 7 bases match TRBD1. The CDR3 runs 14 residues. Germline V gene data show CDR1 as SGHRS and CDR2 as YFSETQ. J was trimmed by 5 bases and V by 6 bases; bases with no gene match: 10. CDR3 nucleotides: TGCGCCAGCACCCGGGACAGTCTAATGGAGACCCAGTACTTC. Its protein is CASTRDSLMETQYF.